The following is a T cell receptor (beta chain) sequence with its context. Its target is not known. Unique molecular identifiers featured in how the TCRbeta library was prepared. TCRdb recomputed calls from the PCR reads with MiXCR, one row per CDR3 protein. The repertoire has more than 300,000 distinct CDR3 sequences, roughly 15% of them found once; the top ten carry roughly 41%. Trimming took 2 bases from V and 7 from J, leaving 12 bases between them. Per the germline V gene, CDR1 is KGHSH and CDR2 is LQKENI. This CDR3 comprises 13 residues. The source of the sample is a study of T-cell reconstitution after alpha-beta-depleted transplantation in children. Overall study results and limits: After transplant, at about two months, alpha-beta T cells were reportedly derived from several hundred expanded graft clones. Surviving thymic progenitors and recipient T cells were the source of high TCRbeta diversity at day 60 in some patients. Once a year had passed after transplant, T-cell counts and diversity came mostly from newly produced T cells.

The sample here was PBMCs, mostly from graft donor cells, taken 360 days after TCRalphabeta/CD19-depleted stem cell transplant. This chain links TRBV18 with TRBJ2-7; D uncertain. The receptor was derived from a male patient aged 2-15 years who had a stem cell transplant for acute lymphoblastic leukemia, so the T cells may come from the graft donor. The CDR3 region has the DNA TGTGCCAGCTCACCAAGCACCCCTCGGGAGCAGTACTTC. Its translation is CASSPSTPREQYF.